Sequencing of this T cell receptor beta chain was carried out in a study of blood T cells in healthy people across ages. Whole-study findings and limits: A roughly linear fall in TCR beta diversity per million T cells was seen with increasing age.

This clonotype occurred once. Antigen specificity is unknown. A second 7 to 11 cycle PCR used barcoded and J-beta primers. The template-switch adaptor, which had 12 random nucleotides, put a tag on each cDNA molecule. TCRdb reprocessed the 5' RACE reads via MiXCR and lists one record per CDR3 protein. The sample yields hundreds of thousands of distinct CDR3 sequences, 58% seen once. V lost 4 bases and J 3 bases, leaving 12 bases between the germline ends. The germline V gene has CDR1 SGDLS and CDR2 YYNGEE. This CDR3 spans 14 amino acids. Sequenced: blood. The gene calls are TRBV9 and TRBJ2-3, with D unresolved. The sequence came from a man aged 30 to 39 in good health. The CDR3 bases are TGTGCCAGCAGCCCCTCGAGGTGGACAGATACGCAGTATTTT. Its protein is CASSPSRWTDTQYF.